The 17 T cell receptor beta chains in this list originate from one sample, sequenced in a study of CD8+ T cells in alopecia areata. After isolation, RNA underwent reverse transcription to generate cDNA as the sequencing template. Sequencing used immunoSEQ multiplex PCR; TCRdb keeps in-frame clones, though not all of them. This table holds about 200,000 clones, more than 45% found once. As for treatment: oral pan-JAK inhibitor, 5-10 mg twice daily. This specimen consisted of CD4+ T cells sorted from blood, obtained at week 24, from a patient treated with tofacitinib. These receptors all come from a human donor with alopecia areata.

The sample holds a few counts of this clone. Other DNA sequences in the same sample also yield this CDR3. The chain links TRBV30 to TRBJ1-5; D is ambiguous. Trimming cost V 0 bases and J 7 bases, with 4 bases left between them. This CDR3 is 11 amino acids long. CDR1 GTSNPN and CDR2 SVGIG come from the germline V gene (reference sequence). CDR3 sequence reads: CAWSVGQPQHF. The CDR3 nucleotides read TGTGCCTGGAGTGTAGGACAGCCCCAGCATTTT.

This chain links TRBV15 with TRBJ2-6; TRBD1 or TRBD2 may be the D gene (5 bases each). The CDR3 spans 16 residues. V was trimmed by 7 bases and J by 0 bases, leaving 13 bases between them. The germline V gene encodes CDR1 LNHNV and CDR2 YYDKDF (reference sequence). The CDR3 protein is CATTPNGGSGANVLTF. Written as DNA, the CDR3 is TGTGCCACCACCCCAAATGGGGGCTCTGGGGCCAACGTCCTGACTTTC.

In DNA, the CDR3 is TGTGCCAGCAGCTTTGTAGGTCAGAGCTATCAGCCCCAGCATTTT. This gives the protein CASSFVGQSYQPQHF. This sequence joins TRBV7-2 and TRBJ1-5; D gene unclear. With 3 bases removed from V and 5 bases from J, the gap between germline ends came to 14 bases. The CDR3 runs to 15 residues. CDR1 and CDR2 from the germline V gene are SGHTA and FQGNSA.

This clone was picked up one time. J is TRBJ2-3 and V is TRBV11-2, with TRBD2 matching over 9 bases. The CDR3 has 16 residues. Unmatched junction bases numbered 8, after V lost 1 base and J lost 6 bases. Germline CDR1 is SGHAT and CDR2 is FQNNGV. The chain's CDR3 is CASSLGPSGGIDTQYF. The CDR3 DNA sequence: TGTGCCAGCAGCTTAGGCCCCAGCGGGGGGATTGATACGCAGTATTTT.

V and J are TRBV29-1 and TRBJ2-7; no definite D call. The CDR3 contains 14 residues. V shed 4 bases and J shed 2 bases, with 15 bases lying between them. Germline-derived CDR1 and CDR2 are SQVTM and ANQGSEA. The CDR3 is CSVVLAAGAYEQYF. Written as DNA, the CDR3 is TGCAGCGTTGTTTTGGCAGCAGGTGCCTACGAGCAGTACTTC.

This clone was seen only once. The rearrangement joins TRBV14 to TRBJ2-7, with 7 bases identical to TRBD2. With V trimmed by 4 bases and J by 6 bases, 12 bases remained unmatched. This CDR3 is built from 15 residues. CDR1 is SGHDN and CDR2 is FVKESK in the germline V gene. Here the CDR3 reads CASSPRREWSGEQYF. In DNA form, the CDR3 reads TGTGCCAGCAGCCCCAGGCGGGAGTGGTCTGGCGAGCAGTACTTC. Looking up the rest from reference TRBV14 and TRBJ2-7 gives the full variable domain: EAGVTQFPSHSVIEKGQTVTLRCDPISGHDNLYWYRRVMGKEIKFLLHFVKESKQDESGMPNNRFLAERTGGTYSTLKVQPAELEDSGVYFCASSPRREWSGEQYFGPGTRLTVT.

The rearrangement joins TRBV30 to TRBJ2-2; D ambiguous. Germline values: CDR1 GTSNPN, CDR2 SVGIG (reference sequence). Trimming took 6 bases from V and 0 from J, leaving 2 bases between them. There are 11 residues in the CDR3. The DNA of the CDR3 is TGTGCCTGCTCGAACACCGGGGAGCTGTTTTTT. This codes for CACSNTGELFF.

The V and J genes are TRBV2 and TRBJ2-3; 9 bases match TRBD2. The CDR3 runs to 17 residues. With 6 bases clipped from V and 1 base from J, the junction kept 11 bases outside the gene matches. Germline V CDR1 and CDR2: SNHLY, FYNNEI. The CDR3: CASSRSGRTSGTDTQYF. The CDR3 nucleotides read TGTGCCAGCAGCAGAAGCGGGAGGACTAGCGGCACAGATACGCAGTATTTT.

V and J are TRBV6-6 and TRBJ1-2; the match to TRBD1 covers 7 bases. CDR1 and CDR2 (germline): MNHNY, SVGAGI (reference sequence). V was pared by 5 bases and J by 10 bases, with 16 bases of the junction left unmatched. This CDR3 comprises 15 residues. The CDR3: CASSPTLTGKTHYTF. In DNA form, the CDR3 reads TGTGCCAGCAGTCCAACCTTGACAGGGAAAACCCACTACACCTTC.

This clone was counted only a few times. The chain joins TRBV19 to TRBJ2-1, with D perhaps matching TRBD1 or TRBD2 (6 bases each). The CDR3 is made up of 15 amino acids. Deletions cut 9 bases from V and 11 bases from J, with 26 bases between. Germline assignment: CDR1 LNHDA and CDR2 SQIVND (reference sequence). The CDR3 DNA reads as TGTGCCAGCATGTCCGGGGGCTTAGCTAATATCCAGCAGTTCTTC. This gives the protein CASMSGGLANIQQFF.

CDR3 sequence: CASSLQGGDYGYTF. Written as DNA, the CDR3 is TGTGCCAGCAGCCTACAGGGAGGGGACTATGGCTACACCTTC. V and J are TRBV27 and TRBJ1-2; possible D gene TRBD1, 6 bases. The V end lost 6 bases, the J end lost 3 bases, and 14 bases lay between the germline ends. This CDR3 contains 14 residues. Germline loops: CDR1 MNHEY, CDR2 SMNVEV (reference sequence).

This clone showed up just a few times. This chain links TRBV29-1 with TRBJ2-5, with TRBD2 as a possible D gene (5 bases). Germline CDR1 reads SQVTM; CDR2 reads ANQGSEA. Trimming cost V 7 bases and J 1 base, with 10 bases left between them. The CDR3 runs to 12 residues. The CDR3 sequence is CSAGLPQETQYF. The DNA for the CDR3 is TGCAGCGCCGGACTTCCCCAAGAGACCCAGTACTTC.

This clone was seen only a few times. A much bigger clone sits one base away, suggesting this may be a read error. This same CDR3 is encoded by further DNA sequences in the sample. V is TRBV5-1 and J is TRBJ2-3; D not resolved. Germline V gene sequence: CDR1 SGHRS, CDR2 YFSETQ. V was clipped by 3 bases and J by 2 bases, with 1 base between them. The CDR3 loop spans 11 amino acids. In DNA form, the CDR3 reads TGCGCCAGCAGCTACACAGATACGCAGTATTTT. Translation gives CASSYTDTQYF.

This chain connects TRBV18 to TRBJ2-7; TRBD1 matches at 9 bases. Germline CDR1 KGHSH, CDR2 LQKENI. After removal of 2 bases from V and 5 bases from J, the junction contained 7 bases not matched to a gene. The CDR3 length is 15 residues. In DNA form, the CDR3 reads TGTGCCAGCTCACCATACCGGGACAGGGTTAACGAGCAGTACTTC. Translating it yields CASSPYRDRVNEQYF.

This chain links TRBV2 with TRBJ1-6, with D maybe TRBD1 (5 bases). The CDR3 extends over 14 amino acids. The V and J ends lost 8 bases and 7 bases respectively, with 15 bases between them. Germline V CDR1 and CDR2: SNHLY, FYNNEI. CDR3 in DNA: TGTGCCAGCGAGATGGGGACGGGAAATTCACCCCTCCACTTT. This codes for CASEMGTGNSPLHF.

The rearrangement joins TRBV5-1 to TRBJ2-1; 9 bases line up with TRBD1. This CDR3 has 14 amino acids. The J segment lost 10 bases and the V segment lost 0 bases, leaving 5 bases of the junction unmatched. Per the germline V gene, CDR1 is SGHRS and CDR2 is YFSETQ. The CDR3 bases are TGCGCCAGCAGCTTGGGGGACAGGGACGGCGAGCAGTTCTTC. Its translation: CASSLGDRDGEQFF.

The chain employs TRBV5-1 and TRBJ2-5; perhaps TRBD2 as D (6 bases). With 4 bases removed from V and 1 base from J, the gap between germline ends came to 14 bases. In germline, CDR1 is SGHRS, CDR2 YFSETQ. This CDR3 region has 15 residues. The CDR3 bases are TGCGCCAGCAGCCCCCAGGCGGGGCCCCAAGAGACCCAGTACTTC. Translation gives CASSPQAGPQETQYF.